This T cell receptor (beta chain) was captured in a study of blood T cell repertoires in COVID-19. Across the study: Acute and convalescent COVID-19 samples came from the United States, Italy and Spain. PBMCs, B-cell-depleted T cells, or T cells provided the cDNA or gDNA that made up the material.

The authors' processing: Cell counts per sample came from amplifying reference gene primers. Data came from immunoSEQ multiplex PCR; TCRdb stores just in-frame clones and leaves some out. From that table come the V and J calls and clone size; the DNA was used to work out D and trimming. Of approximately 220,000 clones in the sample, more than 65% are singletons; the top ten hold about 2.1%. J was trimmed by 0 bases and V by 2 bases; bases with no gene match: 4. CDR1 and CDR2 from the germline V gene are SGHVS and FQNEAQ. This CDR3 has 17 amino acids. The chain combines TRBV7-8 with TRBJ2-4, with 10 bases lining up with TRBD1. The sequence was obtained from a woman aged 60-75 years with acute or convalescent COVID-19. The sample was peripheral blood. CDR3 in amino acids: CASSLPGQGLAKNIQYF. CDR3 sequence (DNA): TGTGCCAGCAGCTTACCGGGACAGGGGCTAGCCAAAAACATTCAGTACTTC. Variable domain in full (rest from reference TRBV7-8 and TRBJ2-4): GAGVSQSPRYKVAKRGQDVALRCDPISGHVSLFWYQQALGQGPEFLTYFQNEAQLDKSGLPSDRFFAERPEGSVSTLKIQRTQQEDSAVYLCASSLPGQGLAKNIQYFGAGTRLSVL.